A single sample gave rise to the 7 T cell receptor beta chains below, sequenced in a study of blood T cell repertoires in COVID-19. Clones were read by immunoSEQ multiplex PCR, and TCRdb kept only the in-frame ones, dropping some. The table lists approximately 350,000 clones, more than 80% of them singletons, with over 1% in the top ten. The sample comprised peripheral blood. All receptors come from a man aged 40-55 years with acute or convalescent COVID-19.

The rearrangement links TRBV9 to TRBJ1-2; D gene unclear. CDR3 length equals 16 residues. V was shortened by 0 bases and J by 7 bases, with 19 bases between the two germline ends. Looked up from germline, CDR1 is SGDLS and CDR2 is YYNGEE. The CDR3 protein is CASSVAPRGGLVGYTF. CDR3 sequence (DNA): TGTGCCAGCAGCGTAGCCCCTCGGGGAGGTCTAGTTGGCTACACCTTC.

V is TRBV28 and J is TRBJ2-3; 11 nucleotides match TRBD1. The CDR3 is made up of 15 amino acids. Germline trimming cut 5 bases from V and 6 bases from J; bases unmatched to any gene: 7. Germline assignment: CDR1 MDHEN and CDR2 SYDVKM. The CDR3 here is CASSLPGQGVDTQYF. CDR3 sequence (DNA): TGTGCCAGCAGTCTCCCGGGACAGGGGGTCGATACGCAGTATTTT.

V and J are TRBV11-3 and TRBJ2-2; TRBD2 aligns across 11 bases. The CDR3 length is 16 residues. The J segment lost 7 bases and the V segment lost 1 base, leaving 5 bases of the junction unmatched. Germline V gene data show CDR1 as SGHNT and CDR2 as YENEEA. CDR3 sequence (DNA): TGTGCCAGCAGCTTAGGGCTAGCGGGAGGAGTCGGGGAGCTGTTTTTT. Protein product: CASSLGLAGGVGELFF.

The chain combines TRBV6-5 with TRBJ2-7; tentatively, D is TRBD1 (6 bases). The length of the CDR3 is 15 residues. Per germline, CDR1 MNHEY and CDR2 SVGAGI. Deletions cut 6 bases from V and 4 bases from J, with 19 bases between. This CDR3 is CASSPQGTTGYEQYF. The CDR3 nucleotides are TGTGCCAGCAGCCCACAGGGTACTACAGGGTACGAGCAGTACTTC.

Comments on this clone: At the DNA level, this CDR3 is encoded by other sequences in the same sample as well. V usage is TRBV27 and J usage is TRBJ1-5; 9 nucleotides match TRBD1. V was clipped by 2 bases and J by 2 bases; unmatched bases: 1. CDR1 MNHEY and CDR2 SMNVEV come from the germline V gene (reference sequence). This CDR3 has 15 amino acids. CDR3 nucleotides: TGTGCCAGCAGTTTAGACAGGGGGGGCAATCAGCCCCAGCATTTT. This sequence encodes CASSLDRGGNQPQHF.

CDR3 residues: CASRDPQGGWAEQYF. DNA of the CDR3: TGTGCCAGCAGGGACCCACAGGGAGGGTGGGCCGAGCAGTACTTC. The chain is built from TRBV2 and TRBJ2-7; D perhaps matches TRBD2 (7 bases). V was cut by 6 bases and J by 6 bases, with 21 bases left in between. The CDR3 is 15 amino acids. Germline loops: CDR1 SNHLY, CDR2 FYNNEI.

This clone was recorded only once. The chain employs TRBV7-9 and TRBJ1-2; possible D gene TRBD1, 6 bases. The CDR3 is made up of 15 amino acids. Per germline, CDR1 SEHNR and CDR2 FQNEAQ (reference sequence). V lost 4 bases and J 6 bases, leaving 18 bases between the germline ends. CDR3 sequence (DNA): TGTGCCAGCAGCTCAGCACCACAGGGTTACGATGGCTACACCTTC. Protein: CASSSAPQGYDGYTF.